This T cell receptor beta chain was recorded in a study of response to subunit inactivated influenza vaccine. Study-wide results and caveats: Each seasonal influenza vaccination recruits few new T cells, the authors suggested.

This clonotype occurred a few times. Its specificity is not known. TCRdb reprocessed the RT-PCR reads via MiXCR and lists one record per CDR3 protein. In the table there are around 650,000 distinct CDR3 sequences, about a sixth of which are singletons. This sample comprised PBMCs from blood, obtained about 13 days after vaccination. The origin of this receptor is a man in his fifties or sixties who received an inactivated influenza vaccine.

For the CDR3, the DNA is TGTGCTAGTGCCAACGGTCCCGGGGAGCTGTTTTTT. This encodes CASANGPGELFF. This sequence joins TRBV12-5 and TRBJ2-2; D is undetermined. The CDR3 loop spans 12 amino acids. Looked up from germline, CDR1 is LGHNT and CDR2 is FRNRAP. Trimming removed 7 bases at V and 6 bases at J, with 9 bases between.